The present entry profiles one T cell receptor (beta chain) with its context. From RNA transcripts, TCR beta CDR3 regions were amplified. Primed by the HTBI set, a first-round RT-PCR was run on the TCR CDR3. In TCRdb, the multiplex PCR reads were re-called with MiXCR into one record per CDR3 protein. This sample has roughly 380,000 distinct CDR3 sequences, with approximately 13% found just once. The data originate from a study of T cells in Graves' hyperthyroidism and ophthalmopathy. This clonotype originated in a man aged 30 to 45 with Graves' hyperthyroidism that later progressed to Graves' ophthalmopathy. Sequenced: blood.

The CDR3 nucleotides are TGTGCCAGCAGCATGAACGGCAATCAGCCCCAGCATTTT. This sequence encodes CASSMNGNQPQHF. The chain carries TRBV28 and TRBJ1-5; D unclear. Germline lookup yields CDR1 MDHEN and CDR2 SYDVKM. Trimming shortened V by 6 bases and J by 2 bases, and 8 bases separated the two germline ends. The CDR3 covers 13 residues.